The source of this TCR beta chain is a study of human T cells and chemical hapten exposure. Study context: On approximately 2 cm by approximately 2 cm of upper inner arm skin, sensitization was performed with 2% DPC. For the roughly 25-week duration of the study, patients were given weekly doses of diphenylcyclopropenone on the scalp.

Germline V gene data show CDR1 as LGHDT and CDR2 as YNNKEL (reference sequence). CDR3 length equals 15 residues. V lost 3 bases to trimming and J lost 8 bases, with 14 bases between them. Points from the study as a whole: Among expanded TCRs, significantly more large CDR3 similarity clusters formed than among controls.

TCRdb passed the RACE reads through MiXCR, listing each CDR3 protein once. The sample lists about 340,000 distinct CDR3 sequences; around 7% were seen once. The sample's time point: patch test 1, 2 weeks after DPC sensitization. Treatment noted: therapeutic diphenylcyclopropenone sensitization with weekly scalp DPC. Donation of samples came from alopecia patients who were 18 to 70 years old and suitable for DPC. Comment on this clonotype: The antigen remains undetermined.

This sequence was found in a woman between 18 and 29 years old with alopecia areata. Some clones in this sample may be carry-over from other donors' samples. The V call is TRBV3-1, the J call TRBJ1-6, with D possibly being TRBD1 (6 bases). Sequences were derived from whole blood, sampled in connection with sensitization to the hapten diphenylcyclopropenone (DPC). The chain's CDR3 is CASSQAGQLYSPLHF. The CDR3 coding sequence is TGTGCCAGCAGCCAGGCCGGACAGCTTTATTCACCCCTCCACTTT.